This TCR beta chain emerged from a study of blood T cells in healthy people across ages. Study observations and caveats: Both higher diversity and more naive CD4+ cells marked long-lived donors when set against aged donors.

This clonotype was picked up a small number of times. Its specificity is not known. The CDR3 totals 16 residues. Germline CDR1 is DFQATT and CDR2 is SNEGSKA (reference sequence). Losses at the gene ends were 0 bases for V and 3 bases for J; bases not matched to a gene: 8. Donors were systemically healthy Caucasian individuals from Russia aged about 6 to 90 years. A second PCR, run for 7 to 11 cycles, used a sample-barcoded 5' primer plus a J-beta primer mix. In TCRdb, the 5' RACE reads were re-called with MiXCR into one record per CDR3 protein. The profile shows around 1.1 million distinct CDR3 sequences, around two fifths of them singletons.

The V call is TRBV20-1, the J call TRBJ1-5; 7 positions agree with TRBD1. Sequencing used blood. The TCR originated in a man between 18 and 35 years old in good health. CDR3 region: CSARDPQGSNNQPQHF. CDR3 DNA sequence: TGCAGTGCTAGAGACCCACAGGGGTCGAACAATCAGCCCCAGCATTTT.